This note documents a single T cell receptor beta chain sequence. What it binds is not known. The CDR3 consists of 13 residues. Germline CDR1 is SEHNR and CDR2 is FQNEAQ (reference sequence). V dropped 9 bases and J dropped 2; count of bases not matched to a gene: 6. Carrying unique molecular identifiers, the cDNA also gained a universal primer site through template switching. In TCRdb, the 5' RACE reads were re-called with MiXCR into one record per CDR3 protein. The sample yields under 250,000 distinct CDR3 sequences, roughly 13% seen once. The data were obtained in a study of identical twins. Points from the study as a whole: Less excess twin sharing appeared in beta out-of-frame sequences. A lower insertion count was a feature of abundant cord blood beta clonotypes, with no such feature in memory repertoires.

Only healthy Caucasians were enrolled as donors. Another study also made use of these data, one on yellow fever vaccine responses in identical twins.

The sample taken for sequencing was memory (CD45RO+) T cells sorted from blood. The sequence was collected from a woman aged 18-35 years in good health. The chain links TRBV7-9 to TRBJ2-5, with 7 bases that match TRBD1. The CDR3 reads CASKGQNQETQYF. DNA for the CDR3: TGTGCCAGTAAGGGACAGAATCAAGAGACCCAGTACTTC. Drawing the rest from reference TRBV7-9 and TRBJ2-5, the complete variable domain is DTGVSQNPRHKITKRGQNVTFRCDPISEHNRLYWYRQTLGQGPEFLTYFQNEAQLEKSRLLSDRFSAERPKGSFSTLEIQRTEQGDSAMYLCASKGQNQETQYFGPGTRLLVL.